This paragraph covers one T cell receptor (beta chain) sequence. The data derive from a study of beta chain features in type 1 diabetes. The entirety of the isolated RNA underwent reverse transcription, so expressed TCRB transcripts were sequenced. Using immunoSEQ multiplex PCR, the repertoire was profiled, and TCRdb retains in-frame clones only, with some absent. Among 620,000 or so clones listed, around 15% were seen once. The V segment lost 5 bases and the J segment 3 bases; nucleotides outside the gene matches: 8. The CDR3 contains 14 residues. Germline lookup yields CDR1 SGHNT and CDR2 YYREEE (reference sequence).

The TCR was taken from a man aged 18-30 years in good health. The sequencing sample was made of naive CD4+ T cells from blood. V gene TRBV5-4 combines with J gene TRBJ2-7; TRBD1 agrees at 7 bases. The CDR3 region is CASRPKQGNYEQYF. The CDR3 bases are TGTGCCAGCAGGCCGAAACAGGGGAACTACGAGCAGTACTTC.